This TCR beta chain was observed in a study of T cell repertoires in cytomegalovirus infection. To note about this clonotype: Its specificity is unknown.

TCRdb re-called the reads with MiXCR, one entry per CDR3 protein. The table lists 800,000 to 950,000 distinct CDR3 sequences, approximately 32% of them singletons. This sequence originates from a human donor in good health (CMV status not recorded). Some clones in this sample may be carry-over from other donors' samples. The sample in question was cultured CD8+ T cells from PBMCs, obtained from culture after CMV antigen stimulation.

As DNA, the CDR3 is TGTGCCAGCAGTTACGGTCTCGGCGGGGCCTTTTACAATGAGCAGTTCTTC. Translation: CASSYGLGGAFYNEQFF. The V gene is TRBV6-2 or TRBV6-3, the J gene TRBJ2-1; TRBD2 might be the D (6 bases). The germline V and J ends were trimmed by 2 bases and 4 bases, with 18 bases remaining between them. CDR1 MNHEY and CDR2 SVGEGT come from the germline V gene. The CDR3 extends over 17 amino acids.